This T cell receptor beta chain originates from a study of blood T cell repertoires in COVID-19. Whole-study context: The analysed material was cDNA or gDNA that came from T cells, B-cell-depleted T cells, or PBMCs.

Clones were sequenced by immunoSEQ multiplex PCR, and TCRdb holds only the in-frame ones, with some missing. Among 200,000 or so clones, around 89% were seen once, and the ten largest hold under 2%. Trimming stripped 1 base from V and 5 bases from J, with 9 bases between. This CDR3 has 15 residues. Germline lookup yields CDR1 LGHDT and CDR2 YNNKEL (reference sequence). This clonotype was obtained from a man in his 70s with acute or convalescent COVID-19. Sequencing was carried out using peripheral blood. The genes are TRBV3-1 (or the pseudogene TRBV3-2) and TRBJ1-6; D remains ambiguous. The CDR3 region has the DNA TGTGCCAGCAGCCAAGGCACCGAGGATAATTCACCCCTCCACTTT. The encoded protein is CASSQGTEDNSPLHF.